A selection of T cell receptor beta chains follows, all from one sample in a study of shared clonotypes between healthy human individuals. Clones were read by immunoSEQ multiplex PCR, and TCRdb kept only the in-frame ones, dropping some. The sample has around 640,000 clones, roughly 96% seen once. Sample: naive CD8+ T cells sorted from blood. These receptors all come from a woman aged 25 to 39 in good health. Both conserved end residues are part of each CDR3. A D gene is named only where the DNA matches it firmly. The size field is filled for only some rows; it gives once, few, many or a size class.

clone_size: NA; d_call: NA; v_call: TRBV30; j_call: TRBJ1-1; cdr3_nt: TGTGCCTGGGCCACGGGGGCGGGTAGTGAAGCTTTCTTT; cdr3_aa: CAWATGAGSEAFF
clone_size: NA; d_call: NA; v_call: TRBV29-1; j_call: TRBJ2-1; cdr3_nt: TGCAGCGTTGAATTTCTATACAATGAGCAGTTCTTC; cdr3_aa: CSVEFLYNEQFF
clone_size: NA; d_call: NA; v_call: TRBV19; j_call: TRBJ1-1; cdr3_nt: TGTGCCAGTAGTAGGTACCGGGGTATGAACACTGAAGCTTTCTTT; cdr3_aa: CASSRYRGMNTEAFF
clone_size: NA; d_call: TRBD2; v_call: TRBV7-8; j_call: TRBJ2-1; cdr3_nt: TGTGCCAGCCGTACTAGCGGGATGTTATCCTACAATGAGCAGTTCTTC; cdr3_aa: CASRTSGMLSYNEQFF
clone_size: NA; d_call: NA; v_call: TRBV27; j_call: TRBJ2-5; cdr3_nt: TGTGCCAGCAGTTGGGGGCTCCAAGAGACCCAGTACTTC; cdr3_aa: CASSWGLQETQYF
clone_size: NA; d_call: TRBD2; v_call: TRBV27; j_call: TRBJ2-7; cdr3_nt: TGTGCCAGCAGTTTACTATTGGCGGGAGGCTACGAGCAGTACTTC; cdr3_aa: CASSLLLAGGYEQYF
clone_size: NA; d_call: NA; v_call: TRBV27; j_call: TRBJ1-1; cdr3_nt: TGTGCCAGCAGTTTATTACGGGGGGCAGCTGGGACTGAAGCTTTCTTT; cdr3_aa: CASSLLRGAAGTEAFF
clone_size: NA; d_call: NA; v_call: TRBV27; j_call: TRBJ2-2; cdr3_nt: TGTGCCAGCAGTTTATCGAAAGCGAACACCGGGGAGCTGTTTTTT; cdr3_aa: CASSLSKANTGELFF
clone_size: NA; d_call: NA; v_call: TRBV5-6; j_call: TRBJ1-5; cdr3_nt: TGTGCCAGCAGCTCCGGGGGGAGGGCCCCTGATCAGCCCCAGCATTTT; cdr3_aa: CASSSGGRAPDQPQHF
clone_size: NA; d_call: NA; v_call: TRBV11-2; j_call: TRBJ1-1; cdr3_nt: TGTGCCAGCAGCTTAAGTCCGGGTAGGACCACTGAAGCTTTCTTT; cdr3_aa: CASSLSPGRTTEAFF
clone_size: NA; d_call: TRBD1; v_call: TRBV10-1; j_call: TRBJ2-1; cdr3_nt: TGCGCCAGCAGTGAGAACCGGGACAGCAAGCAGTTCTTC; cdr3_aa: CASSENRDSKQFF
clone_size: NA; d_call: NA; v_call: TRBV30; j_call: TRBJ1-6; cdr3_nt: TGTGCCTGGAGTGGCCCCCTGGGCCTCCACTTT; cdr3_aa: CAWSGPLGLHF
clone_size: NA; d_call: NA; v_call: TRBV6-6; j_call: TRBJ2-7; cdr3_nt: TGTGCCAGCAGTTACTCTAGCGCCTACGAGCAGTACTTC; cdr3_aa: CASSYSSAYEQYF
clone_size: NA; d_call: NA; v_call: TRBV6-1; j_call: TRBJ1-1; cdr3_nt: TGTGCCAGCAGGGAGGGGTACATGAACACTGAAGCTTTCTTT; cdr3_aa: CASREGYMNTEAFF
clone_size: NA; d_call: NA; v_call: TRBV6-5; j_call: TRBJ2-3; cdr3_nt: TGTGCCAGCAGTTACTCTACAGACACAGATACGCAGTATTTT; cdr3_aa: CASSYSTDTDTQYF
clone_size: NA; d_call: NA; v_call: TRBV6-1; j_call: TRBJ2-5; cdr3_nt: TGTGCCAGCAGTGAATGGACAGTACAAGAGACCCAGTACTTC; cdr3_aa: CASSEWTVQETQYF
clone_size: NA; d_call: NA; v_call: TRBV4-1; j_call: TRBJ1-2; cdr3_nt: TGCGCCAGCAGCCAAGGAGGCGGGGGAGTAGGGTATGGCTACACCTTC; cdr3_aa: CASSQGGGGVGYGYTF
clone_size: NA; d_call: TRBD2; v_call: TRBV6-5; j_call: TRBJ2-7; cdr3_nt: TGTGCCAGCAGTTCCCCTTTGACTAGCGGGAGTTTCGAGCAGTACTTC; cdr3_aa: CASSSPLTSGSFEQYF
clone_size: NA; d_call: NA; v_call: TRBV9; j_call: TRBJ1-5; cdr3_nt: TGTGCCAGCAGCGGGGGACCGAATAGCAATCAGCCCCAGCATTTT; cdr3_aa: CASSGGPNSNQPQHF
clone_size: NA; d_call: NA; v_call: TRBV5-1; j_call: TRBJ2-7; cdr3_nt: TGCGCCAGCAGCTTGGTTGGTCACGAGCAGTACTTC; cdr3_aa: CASSLVGHEQYF
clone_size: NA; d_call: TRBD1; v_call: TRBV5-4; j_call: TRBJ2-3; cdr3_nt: TGTGCCAGCAGCACCACCGGGACAGCCTCAGATACGCAGTATTTT; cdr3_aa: CASSTTGTASDTQYF
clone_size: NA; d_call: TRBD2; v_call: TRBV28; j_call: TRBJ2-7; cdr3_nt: TGTGCCAGCAGTTTATTTGGGCGCGGGAGCTACGAGCAGTACTTC; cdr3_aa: CASSLFGRGSYEQYF
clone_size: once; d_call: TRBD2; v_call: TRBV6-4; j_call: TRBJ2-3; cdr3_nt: TGTGCCAGCAGTGACTGTGGACTAGCGGGATACACAGATACGCAGTATTTT; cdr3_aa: CASSDCGLAGYTDTQYF
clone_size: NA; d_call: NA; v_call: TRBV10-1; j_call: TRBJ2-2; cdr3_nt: TGCGCCAGCAGTGAAGGTAGCCTCGGGGAGCTGTTTTTT; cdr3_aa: CASSEGSLGELFF
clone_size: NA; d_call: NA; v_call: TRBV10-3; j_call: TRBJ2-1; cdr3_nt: TGTGCCATCAGTGAGTCCCAAACAGGGCTCTATGAGCAGTTCTTC; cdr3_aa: CAISESQTGLYEQFF
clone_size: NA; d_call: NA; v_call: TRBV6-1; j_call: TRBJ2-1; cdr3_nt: TGTGCCAGCAGTGAAGTGAGCGGAGCCTACAATGAGCAGTTCTTC; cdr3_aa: CASSEVSGAYNEQFF
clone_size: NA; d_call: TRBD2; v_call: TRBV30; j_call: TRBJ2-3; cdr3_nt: TGTGCCTGGAGAGCCCTGGGTGTGCGGGAGAACTCAGATACGCAGTATTTT; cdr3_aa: CAWRALGVRENSDTQYF
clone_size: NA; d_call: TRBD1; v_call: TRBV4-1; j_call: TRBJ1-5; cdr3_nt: TGCGCCAGCAGCACCCGGGACAGGGGGAATCAGCCCCAGCATTTT; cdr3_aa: CASSTRDRGNQPQHF
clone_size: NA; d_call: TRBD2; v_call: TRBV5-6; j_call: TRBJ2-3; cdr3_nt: TGTGCCAGCAGCCCCAGCGGGGGGAGGACAGATACGCAGTATTTT; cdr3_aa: CASSPSGGRTDTQYF
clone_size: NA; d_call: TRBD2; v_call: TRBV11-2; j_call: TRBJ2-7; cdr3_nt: TGTGCCAGCAGCGCGCCTAGCGGGATGGTCTACGAGCAGTACTTC; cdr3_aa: CASSAPSGMVYEQYF
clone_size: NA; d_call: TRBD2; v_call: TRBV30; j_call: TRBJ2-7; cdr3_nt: TGTGCCTGGAGTCCAGGACTAGCGGAGGACGAGCAGTACTTC; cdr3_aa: CAWSPGLAEDEQYF
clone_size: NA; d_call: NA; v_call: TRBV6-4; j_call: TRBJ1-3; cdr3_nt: TGTGCCAGCAGTGACTCGGCAGGGGCTGGAAACACCATATATTTT; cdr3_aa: CASSDSAGAGNTIYF
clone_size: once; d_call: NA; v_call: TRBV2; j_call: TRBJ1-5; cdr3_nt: TGTGCCAGCAGTGCAGTAGCCTATAGCAATCAGCCCCAGCATTTT; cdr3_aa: CASSAVAYSNQPQHF
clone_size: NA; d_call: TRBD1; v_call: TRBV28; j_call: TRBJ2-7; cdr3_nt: TGTGCCAGTACCACAGGGGGAGGTCGAGTCTACGAGCAGTACTTC; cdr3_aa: CASTTGGGRVYEQYF
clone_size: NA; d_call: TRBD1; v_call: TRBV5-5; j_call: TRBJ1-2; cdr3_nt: TGTGCCAGCAGCTCCATAGACAGGGACTATGGCTACACCTTC; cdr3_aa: CASSSIDRDYGYTF
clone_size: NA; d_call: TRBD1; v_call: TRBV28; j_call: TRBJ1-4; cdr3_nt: TGTGCCAGCGGCAGACAGGGAAGTGGAGCTAATGAAAAACTGTTTTTT; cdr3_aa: CASGRQGSGANEKLFF
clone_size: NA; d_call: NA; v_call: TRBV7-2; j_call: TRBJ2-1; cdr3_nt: TGTGCCAGCAGCTTAGCAGGCGGTGAGCAGTTCTTC; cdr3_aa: CASSLAGGEQFF
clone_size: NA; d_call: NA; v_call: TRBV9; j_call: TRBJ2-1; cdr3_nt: TGTGCCAGCAGCCCAAGGGCAGCGAACAATGAGCAGTTCTTC; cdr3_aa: CASSPRAANNEQFF
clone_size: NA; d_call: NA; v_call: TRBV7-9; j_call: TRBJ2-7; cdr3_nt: TGTGCCAGCAGCTTCCACAGGGATTGGTACGAGCAGTACTTC; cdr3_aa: CASSFHRDWYEQYF
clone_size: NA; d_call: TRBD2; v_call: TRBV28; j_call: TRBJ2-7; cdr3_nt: TGTGCCAGTGGGCGTACTAGCGCCGATTCCTACGAGCAGTACTTC; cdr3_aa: CASGRTSADSYEQYF
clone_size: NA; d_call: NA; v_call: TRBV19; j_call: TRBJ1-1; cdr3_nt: TGTGCCAGTAGTATCAGAGGGTATTGGGAAGGATACACTGAAGCTTTCTTT; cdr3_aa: CASSIRGYWEGYTEAFF